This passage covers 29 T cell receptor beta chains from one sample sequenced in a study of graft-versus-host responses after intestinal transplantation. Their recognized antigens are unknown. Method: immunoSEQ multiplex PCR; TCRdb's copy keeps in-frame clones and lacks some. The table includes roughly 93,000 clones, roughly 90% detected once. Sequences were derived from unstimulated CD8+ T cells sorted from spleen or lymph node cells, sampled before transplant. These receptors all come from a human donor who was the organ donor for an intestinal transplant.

Written as DNA, the CDR3 is TGTGCCAGCAGCAAGGGGGGGGGAGGCGCTTCACCCCTCCACTTT. It encodes CASSKGGGGASPLHF. The chain has TRBV5-4 and TRBJ1-6, with D maybe TRBD1 (6 bases). From germline, CDR1 is SGHNT and CDR2 YYREEE (reference sequence). The V and J ends lost 4 bases and 9 bases respectively, with 17 bases between them. The CDR3 contains 15 residues.

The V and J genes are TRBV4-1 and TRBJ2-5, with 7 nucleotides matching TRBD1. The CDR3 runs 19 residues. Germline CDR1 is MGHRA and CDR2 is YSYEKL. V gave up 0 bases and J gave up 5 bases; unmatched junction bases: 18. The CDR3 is CASSQDRKGDRVRMETQYF. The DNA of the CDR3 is TGCGCCAGCAGCCAAGATCGCAAAGGAGACAGGGTGCGAATGGAGACCCAGTACTTC.

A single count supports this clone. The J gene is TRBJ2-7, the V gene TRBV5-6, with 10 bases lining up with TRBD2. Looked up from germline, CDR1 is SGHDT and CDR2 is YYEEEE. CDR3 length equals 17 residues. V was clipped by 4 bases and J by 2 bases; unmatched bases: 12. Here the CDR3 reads CASSGGGAGGATYEQYF. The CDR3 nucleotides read TGTGCCAGCAGCGGAGGGGGAGCGGGGGGGGCCACCTACGAGCAGTACTTC.

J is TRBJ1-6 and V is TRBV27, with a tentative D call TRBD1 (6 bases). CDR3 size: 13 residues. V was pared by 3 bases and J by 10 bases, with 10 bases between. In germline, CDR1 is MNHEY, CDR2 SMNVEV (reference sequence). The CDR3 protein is CASSFQGHSPLHF. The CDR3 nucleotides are TGTGCCAGCAGTTTCCAGGGGCACTCACCCCTCCACTTT.

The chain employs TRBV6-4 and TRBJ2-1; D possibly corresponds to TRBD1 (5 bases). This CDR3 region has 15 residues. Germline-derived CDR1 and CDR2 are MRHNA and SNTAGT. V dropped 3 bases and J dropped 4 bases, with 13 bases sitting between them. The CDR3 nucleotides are TGTGCCAGCAGTGAGGTTCCGCAGGGATACAATGAGCAGTTCTTC. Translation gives CASSEVPQGYNEQFF.

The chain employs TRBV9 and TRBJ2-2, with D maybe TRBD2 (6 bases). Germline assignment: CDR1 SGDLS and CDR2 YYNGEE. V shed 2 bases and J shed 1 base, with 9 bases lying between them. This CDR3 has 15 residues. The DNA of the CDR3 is TGTGCCAGCAGCGTTTCGGGGGTGAACACCGGGGAGCTGTTTTTT. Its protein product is CASSVSGVNTGELFF.

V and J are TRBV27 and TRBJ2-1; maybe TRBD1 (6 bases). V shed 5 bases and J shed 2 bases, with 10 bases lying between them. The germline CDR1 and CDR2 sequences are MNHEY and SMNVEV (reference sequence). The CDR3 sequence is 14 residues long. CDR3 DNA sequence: TGTGCCAGCAGTCAACAGGGAACCTACAATGAGCAGTTCTTC. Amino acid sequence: CASSQQGTYNEQFF.

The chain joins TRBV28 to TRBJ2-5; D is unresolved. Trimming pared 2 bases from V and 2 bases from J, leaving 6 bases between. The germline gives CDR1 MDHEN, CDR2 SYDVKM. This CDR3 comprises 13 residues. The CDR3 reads CASSLGQQETQYF. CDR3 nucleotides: TGTGCCAGCAGTTTAGGGCAGCAAGAGACCCAGTACTTC.

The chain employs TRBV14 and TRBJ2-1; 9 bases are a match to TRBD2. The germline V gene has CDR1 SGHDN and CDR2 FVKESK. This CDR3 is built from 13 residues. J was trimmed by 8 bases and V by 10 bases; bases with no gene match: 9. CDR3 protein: CATAGLALHEQFF. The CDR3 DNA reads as TGTGCCACCGCGGGACTAGCATTGCATGAGCAGTTCTTC.

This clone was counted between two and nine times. CDR3 coding DNA: TGTGCCAGCAGCCAGCCGGGACAGGGAAGAAGCAGCTCCTACGAGCAGTACTTC. Translated: CASSQPGQGRSSSYEQYF. The rearrangement joins TRBV14 to TRBJ2-7, with 9 bases fitting TRBD1. The germline CDR1 and CDR2 sequences are SGHDN and FVKESK. The V and J ends lost 3 bases and 0 bases, in that order; junction bases with no gene match: 12. The CDR3 has 18 amino acids.

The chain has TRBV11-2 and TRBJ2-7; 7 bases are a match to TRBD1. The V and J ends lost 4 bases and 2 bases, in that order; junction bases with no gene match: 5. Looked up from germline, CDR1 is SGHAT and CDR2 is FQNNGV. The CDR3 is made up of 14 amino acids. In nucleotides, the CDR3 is TGTGCCAGCAGCTCCCCGGGACAGCCCTACGAGCAGTACTTC. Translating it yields CASSSPGQPYEQYF.

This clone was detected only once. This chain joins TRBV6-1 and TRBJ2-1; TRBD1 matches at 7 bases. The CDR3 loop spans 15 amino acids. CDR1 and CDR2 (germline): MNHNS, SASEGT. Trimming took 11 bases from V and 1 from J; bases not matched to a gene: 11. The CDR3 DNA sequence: TGTGCCGCAAAGGACAGGCCAAGATCCTACAATGAGCAGTTCTTC. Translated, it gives CAAKDRPRSYNEQFF.

CDR3 amino acids: CASRQRGPGNSPLHF. The CDR3 DNA sequence: TGCGCCAGCAGACAAAGGGGGCCTGGTAATTCACCCCTCCACTTT. The rearrangement links TRBV4-3 to TRBJ1-6, with TRBD1 identical over 7 bases. CDR3 size: 15 residues. Losses at the gene ends were 6 bases for V and 6 bases for J; bases not matched to a gene: 8. In germline, CDR1 is LGHNA, CDR2 YSLEER.

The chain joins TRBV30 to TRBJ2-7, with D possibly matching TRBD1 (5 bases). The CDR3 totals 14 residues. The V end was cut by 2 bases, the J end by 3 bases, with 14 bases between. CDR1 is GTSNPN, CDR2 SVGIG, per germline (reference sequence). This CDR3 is CAWSLRVGFYEQYF. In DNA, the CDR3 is TGTGCCTGGAGTCTCAGGGTGGGCTTCTACGAGCAGTACTTC.

The CDR3, as DNA: TGTGCCGGCTGGGACAGAACCAGCTCCTATAATTCACCCCTCCACTTT. Encoded protein: CAGWDRTSSYNSPLHF. The genes are TRBV9 and TRBJ1-6; 7 nucleotides line up with TRBD1. CDR1 is SGDLS, CDR2 YYNGEE, per germline. CDR3 length equals 16 residues. With 10 bases clipped from V and 0 bases from J, the junction kept 10 bases outside the gene matches. The whole variable domain, remainder taken from reference TRBV9 and TRBJ1-6, is DSGVTQTPKHLITATGQRVTLRCSPRSGDLSVYWYQQSLDQGLQFLIQYYNGEERAKGNILERFSAQQFPDLHSELNLSSLELGDSALYFCAGWDRTSSYNSPLHFGNGTRLTVT.

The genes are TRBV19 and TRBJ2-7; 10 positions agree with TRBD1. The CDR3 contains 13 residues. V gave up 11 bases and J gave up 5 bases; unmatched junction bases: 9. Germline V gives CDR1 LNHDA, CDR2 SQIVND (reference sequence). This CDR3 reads CAVTGQGMDEQYF. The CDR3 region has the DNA TGTGCCGTTACGGGACAGGGGATGGACGAGCAGTACTTC.

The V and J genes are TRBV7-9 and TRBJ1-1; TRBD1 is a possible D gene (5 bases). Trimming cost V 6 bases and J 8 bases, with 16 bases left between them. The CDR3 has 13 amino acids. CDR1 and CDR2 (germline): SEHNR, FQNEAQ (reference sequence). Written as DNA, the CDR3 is TGTGCCAGCAGAAGCCCACAGGTCAGCGAAGCTTTCTTT. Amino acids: CASRSPQVSEAFF.

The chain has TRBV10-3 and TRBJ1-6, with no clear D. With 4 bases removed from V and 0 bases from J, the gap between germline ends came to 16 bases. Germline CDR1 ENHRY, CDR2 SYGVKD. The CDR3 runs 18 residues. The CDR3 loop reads CAISAIRRASSYNSPLHF. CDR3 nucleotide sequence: TGTGCCATCAGTGCCATTCGGAGGGCCAGCTCCTATAATTCACCCCTCCACTTT.

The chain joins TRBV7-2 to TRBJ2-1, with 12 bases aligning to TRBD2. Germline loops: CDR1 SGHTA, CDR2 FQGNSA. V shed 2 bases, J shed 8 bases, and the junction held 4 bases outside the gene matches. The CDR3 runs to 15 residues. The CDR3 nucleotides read TGTGCCAGCAGCTTATCTAGCGGGGGGGCCGATGAGCAGTTCTTC. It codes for CASSLSSGGADEQFF.

The CDR3, as DNA: TGTGCCAGTAGTATAATAAATCAGCCCCAGCATTTT. This translates into CASSIINQPQHF. V usage is TRBV19 and J usage is TRBJ1-5; D is uncertain. Germline values: CDR1 LNHDA, CDR2 SQIVND (reference sequence). Trimming cost V 2 bases and J 4 bases, with 3 bases left between them. The CDR3 is made up of 12 amino acids.

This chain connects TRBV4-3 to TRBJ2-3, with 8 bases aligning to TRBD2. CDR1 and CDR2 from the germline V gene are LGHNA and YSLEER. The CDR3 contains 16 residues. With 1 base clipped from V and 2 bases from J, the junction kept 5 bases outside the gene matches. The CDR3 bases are TGCGCCAGCAGCCAAGGGGGCGGGGGGCCCACAGATACGCAGTATTTT. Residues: CASSQGGGGPTDTQYF.

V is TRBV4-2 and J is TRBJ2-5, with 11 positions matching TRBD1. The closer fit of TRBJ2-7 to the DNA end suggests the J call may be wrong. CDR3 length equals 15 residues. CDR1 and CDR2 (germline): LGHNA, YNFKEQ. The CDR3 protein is CASSQRTGGNYEQYF. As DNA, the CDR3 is TGTGCCAGCAGCCAGAGGACAGGGGGCAACTACGAGCAGTACTTC.

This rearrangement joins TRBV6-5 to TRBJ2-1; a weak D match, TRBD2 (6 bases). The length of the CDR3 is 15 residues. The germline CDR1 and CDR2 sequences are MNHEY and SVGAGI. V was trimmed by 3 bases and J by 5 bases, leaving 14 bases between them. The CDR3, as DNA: TGTGCCAGCAGTTATGGGGGGAATTCTGACAATGAGCAGTTCTTC. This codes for CASSYGGNSDNEQFF.

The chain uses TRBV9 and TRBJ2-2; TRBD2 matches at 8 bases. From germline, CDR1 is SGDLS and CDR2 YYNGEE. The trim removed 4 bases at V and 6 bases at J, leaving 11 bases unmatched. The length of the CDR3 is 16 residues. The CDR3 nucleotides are TGTGCCAGCAGCCCAGCGGGACTAGTCCCACCCGGGGAGCTGTTTTTT. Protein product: CASSPAGLVPPGELFF.

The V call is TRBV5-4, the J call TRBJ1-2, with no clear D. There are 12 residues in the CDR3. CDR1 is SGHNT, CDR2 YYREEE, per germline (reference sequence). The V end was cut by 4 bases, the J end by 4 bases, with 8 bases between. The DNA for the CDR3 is TGTGCCAGCAGCGATAGCCGCTATGGCTACACCTTC. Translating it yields CASSDSRYGYTF.

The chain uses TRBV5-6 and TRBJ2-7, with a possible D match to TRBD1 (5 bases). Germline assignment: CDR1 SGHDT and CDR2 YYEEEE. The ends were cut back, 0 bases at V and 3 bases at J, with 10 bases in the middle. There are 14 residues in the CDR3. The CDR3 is CASSLGQTLYEQYF. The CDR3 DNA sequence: TGTGCCAGCAGCTTGGGACAGACCCTCTACGAGCAGTACTTC.

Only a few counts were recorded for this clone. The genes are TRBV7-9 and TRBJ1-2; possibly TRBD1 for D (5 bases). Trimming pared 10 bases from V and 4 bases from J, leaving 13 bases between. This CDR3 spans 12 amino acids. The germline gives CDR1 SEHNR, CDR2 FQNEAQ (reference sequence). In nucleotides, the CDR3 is TGTGCCACAACGGAGGGGAGCTATGGCTACACCTTC. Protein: CATTEGSYGYTF. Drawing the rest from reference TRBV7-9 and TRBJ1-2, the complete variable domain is DTGVSQNPRHKITKRGQNVTFRCDPISEHNRLYWYRQTLGQGPEFLTYFQNEAQLEKSRLLSDRFSAERPKGSFSTLEIQRTEQGDSAMYLCATTEGSYGYTFGSGTRLTVV.

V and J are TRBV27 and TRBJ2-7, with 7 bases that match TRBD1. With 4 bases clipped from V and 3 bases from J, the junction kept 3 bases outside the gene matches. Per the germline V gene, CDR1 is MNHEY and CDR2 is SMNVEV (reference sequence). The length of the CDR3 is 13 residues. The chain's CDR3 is CASSYRDSYEQYF. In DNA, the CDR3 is TGTGCCAGCAGTTACCGGGACAGCTACGAGCAGTACTTC.

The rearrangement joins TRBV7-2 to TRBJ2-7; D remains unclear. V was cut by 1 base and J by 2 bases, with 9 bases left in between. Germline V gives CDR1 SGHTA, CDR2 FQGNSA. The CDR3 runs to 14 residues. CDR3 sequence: CASSLGLRTYEQYF. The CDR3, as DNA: TGTGCCAGCAGCTTAGGGCTTCGAACCTACGAGCAGTACTTC.